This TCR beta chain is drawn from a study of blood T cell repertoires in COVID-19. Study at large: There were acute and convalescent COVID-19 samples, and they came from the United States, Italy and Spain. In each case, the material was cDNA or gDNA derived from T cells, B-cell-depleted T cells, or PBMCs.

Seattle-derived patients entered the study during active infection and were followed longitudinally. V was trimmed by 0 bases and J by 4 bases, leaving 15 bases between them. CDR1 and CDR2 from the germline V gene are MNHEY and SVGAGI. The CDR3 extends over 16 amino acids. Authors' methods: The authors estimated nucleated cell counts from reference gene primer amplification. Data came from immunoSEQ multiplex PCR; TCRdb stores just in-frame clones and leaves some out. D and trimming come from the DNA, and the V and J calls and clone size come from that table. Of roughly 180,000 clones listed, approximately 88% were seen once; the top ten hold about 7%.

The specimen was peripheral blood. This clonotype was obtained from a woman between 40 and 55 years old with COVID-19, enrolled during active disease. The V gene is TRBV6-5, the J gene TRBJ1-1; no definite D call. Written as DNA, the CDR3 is TGTGCCAGCAGTTACTCGAAAAGAGGGAGTGGCACTGAAGCTTTCTTT. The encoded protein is CASSYSKRGSGTEAFF.